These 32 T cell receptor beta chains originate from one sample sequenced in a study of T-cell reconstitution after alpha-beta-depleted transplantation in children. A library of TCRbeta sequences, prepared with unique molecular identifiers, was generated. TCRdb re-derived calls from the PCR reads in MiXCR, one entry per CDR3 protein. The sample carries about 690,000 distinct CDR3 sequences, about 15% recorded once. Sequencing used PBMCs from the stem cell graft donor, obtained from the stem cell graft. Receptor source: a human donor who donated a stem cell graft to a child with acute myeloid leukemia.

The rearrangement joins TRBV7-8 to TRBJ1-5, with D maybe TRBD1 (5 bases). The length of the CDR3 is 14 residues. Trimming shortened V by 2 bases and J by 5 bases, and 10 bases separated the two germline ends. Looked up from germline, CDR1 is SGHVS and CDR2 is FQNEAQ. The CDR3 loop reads CASSLRRADQPQHF. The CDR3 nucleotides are TGTGCCAGCAGCTTACGCAGGGCGGATCAGCCCCAGCATTTT.

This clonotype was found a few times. CDR3 in DNA: TGTGCCAGCAGTTTACCGGAAGATTCCTCTGGGGCCAACGTCCTGACTTTC. Its protein is CASSLPEDSSGANVLTF. The rearrangement joins TRBV12-3 or TRBV12-4 to TRBJ2-6, with no clear D. V was cut by 2 bases and J by 0 bases, with 11 bases left in between. CDR3 length: 17 residues.

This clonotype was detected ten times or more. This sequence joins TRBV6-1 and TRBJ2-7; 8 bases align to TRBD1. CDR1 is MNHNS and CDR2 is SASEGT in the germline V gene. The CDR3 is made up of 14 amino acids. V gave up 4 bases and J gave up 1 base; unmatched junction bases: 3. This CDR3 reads CASSVRTGSYEQYV. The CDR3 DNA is TGTGCCAGCAGTGTCCGGACAGGGTCCTACGAGCAGTACGTC.

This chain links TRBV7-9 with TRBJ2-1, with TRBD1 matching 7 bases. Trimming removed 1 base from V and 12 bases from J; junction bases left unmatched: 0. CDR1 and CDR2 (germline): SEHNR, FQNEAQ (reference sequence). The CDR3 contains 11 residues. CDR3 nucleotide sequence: TGTGCCAGCAGCTTAGGGACAGGGCAGTTCTTC. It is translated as CASSLGTGQFF. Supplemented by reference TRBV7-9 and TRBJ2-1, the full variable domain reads DTGVSQNPRHKITKRGQNVTFRCDPISEHNRLYWYRQTLGQGPEFLTYFQNEAQLEKSRLLSDRFSAERPKGSFSTLEIQRTEQGDSAMYLCASSLGTGQFFGPGTRLTVL.

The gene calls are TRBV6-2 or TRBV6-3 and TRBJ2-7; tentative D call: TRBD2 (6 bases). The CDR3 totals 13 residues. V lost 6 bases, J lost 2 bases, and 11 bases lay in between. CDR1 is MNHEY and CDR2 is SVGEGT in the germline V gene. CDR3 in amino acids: CASRAGPPYEQYV. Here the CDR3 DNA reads TGTGCCAGCAGGGCGGGACCGCCCTACGAGCAGTACGTC.

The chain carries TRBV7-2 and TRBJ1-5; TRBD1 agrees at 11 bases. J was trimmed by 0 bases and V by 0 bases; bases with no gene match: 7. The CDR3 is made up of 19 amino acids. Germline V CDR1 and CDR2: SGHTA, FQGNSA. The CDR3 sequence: CASSLARGTGGYSNQPQHF. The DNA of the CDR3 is TGTGCCAGCAGCTTAGCGCGGGGGACAGGGGGTTATAGCAATCAGCCCCAGCATTTT.

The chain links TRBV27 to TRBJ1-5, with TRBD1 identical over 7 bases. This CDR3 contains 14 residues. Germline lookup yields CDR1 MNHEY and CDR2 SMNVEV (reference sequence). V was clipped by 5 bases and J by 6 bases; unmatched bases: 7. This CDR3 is CASSIAGGGQPQHF. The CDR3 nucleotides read TGTGCCAGCAGTATCGCAGGGGGGGGTCAGCCCCAGCATTTT.

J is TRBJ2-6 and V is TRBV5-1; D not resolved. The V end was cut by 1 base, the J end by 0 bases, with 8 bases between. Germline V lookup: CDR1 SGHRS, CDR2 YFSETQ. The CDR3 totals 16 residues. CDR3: CASSLIRDSGANVLTF. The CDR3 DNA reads TGCGCCAGCAGCTTGATAAGGGACTCTGGGGCCAACGTCCTGACTTTC.

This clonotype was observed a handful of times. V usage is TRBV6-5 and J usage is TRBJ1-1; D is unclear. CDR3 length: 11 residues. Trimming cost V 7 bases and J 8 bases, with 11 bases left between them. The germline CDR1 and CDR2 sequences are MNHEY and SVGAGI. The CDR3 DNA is TGTGCCAGCATTCGGGCCTCCGAAGCTTTCTTT. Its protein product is CASIRASEAFF.

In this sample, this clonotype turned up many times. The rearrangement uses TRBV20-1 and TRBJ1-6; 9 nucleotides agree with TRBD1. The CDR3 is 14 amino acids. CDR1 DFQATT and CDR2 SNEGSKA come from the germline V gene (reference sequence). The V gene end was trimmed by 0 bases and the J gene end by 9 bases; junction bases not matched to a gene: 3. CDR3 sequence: CSARDRQGVSPLHF. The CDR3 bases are TGCAGTGCTAGAGATCGACAGGGGGTTTCACCCCTCCACTTT.

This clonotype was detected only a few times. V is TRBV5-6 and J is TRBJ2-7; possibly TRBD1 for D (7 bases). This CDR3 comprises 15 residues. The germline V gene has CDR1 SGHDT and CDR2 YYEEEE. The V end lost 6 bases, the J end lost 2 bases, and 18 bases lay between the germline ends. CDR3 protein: CASTGGGTATYEQYF. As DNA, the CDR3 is TGTGCCAGCACCGGAGGCGGGACAGCCACCTACGAGCAGTACTTC.

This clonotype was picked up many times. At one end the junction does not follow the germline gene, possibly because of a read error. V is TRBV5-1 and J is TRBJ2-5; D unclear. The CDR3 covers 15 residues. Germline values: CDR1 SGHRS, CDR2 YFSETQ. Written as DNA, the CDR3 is TGCGTCAGCAAGGGATCGGTGGGAAACCAAGAGACCCAGTACTTC. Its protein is CVSKGSVGNQETQYF.

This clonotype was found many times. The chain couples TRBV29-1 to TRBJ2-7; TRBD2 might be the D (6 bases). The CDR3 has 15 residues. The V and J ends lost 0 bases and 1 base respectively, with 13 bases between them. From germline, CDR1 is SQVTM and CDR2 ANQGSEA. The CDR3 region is CSVEEWGERSYEQYF. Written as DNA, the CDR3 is TGCAGCGTTGAAGAATGGGGGGAAAGGTCCTACGAGCAGTACTTC.

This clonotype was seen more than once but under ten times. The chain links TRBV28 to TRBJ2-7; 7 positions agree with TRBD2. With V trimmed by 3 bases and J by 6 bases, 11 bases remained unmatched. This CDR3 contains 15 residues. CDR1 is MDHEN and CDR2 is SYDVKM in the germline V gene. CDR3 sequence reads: CASSLRRGPSGEQYV. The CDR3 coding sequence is TGTGCCAGCAGTTTGCGTCGGGGACCTAGCGGCGAGCAGTACGTC.

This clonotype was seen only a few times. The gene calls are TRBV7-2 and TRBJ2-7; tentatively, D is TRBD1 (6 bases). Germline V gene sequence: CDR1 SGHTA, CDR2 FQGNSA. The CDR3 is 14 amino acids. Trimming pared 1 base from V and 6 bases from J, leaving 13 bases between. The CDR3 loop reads CASSLGWGQGEQYF. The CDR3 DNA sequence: TGTGCCAGCAGCTTAGGTTGGGGACAAGGCGAGCAGTACTTC.

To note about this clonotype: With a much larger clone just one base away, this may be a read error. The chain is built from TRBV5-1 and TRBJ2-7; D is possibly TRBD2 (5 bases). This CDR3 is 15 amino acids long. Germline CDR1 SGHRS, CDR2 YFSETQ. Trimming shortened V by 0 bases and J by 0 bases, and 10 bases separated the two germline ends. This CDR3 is CASSLERPTSYEQYF. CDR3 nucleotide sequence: TGCGCCAGCAGCTTGGAGCGGCCAACCTCCTACGAGCAGTACTTC.

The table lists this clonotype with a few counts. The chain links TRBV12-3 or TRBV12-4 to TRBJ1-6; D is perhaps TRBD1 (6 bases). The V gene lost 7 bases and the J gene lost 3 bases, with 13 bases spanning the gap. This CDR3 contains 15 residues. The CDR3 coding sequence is TGTGCCAGCACTCAGACAGGCCGCTATAATTCACCCCTCCACTTT. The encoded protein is CASTQTGRYNSPLHF.

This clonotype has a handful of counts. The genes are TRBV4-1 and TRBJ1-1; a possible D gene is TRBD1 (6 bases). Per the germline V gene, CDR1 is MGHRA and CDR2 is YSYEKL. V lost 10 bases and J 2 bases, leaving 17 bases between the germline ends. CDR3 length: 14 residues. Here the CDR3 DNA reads TGCGCCACCCGGCAGGGGAGGGCTAACACTGAAGCTTTCTTT. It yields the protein CATRQGRANTEAFF.

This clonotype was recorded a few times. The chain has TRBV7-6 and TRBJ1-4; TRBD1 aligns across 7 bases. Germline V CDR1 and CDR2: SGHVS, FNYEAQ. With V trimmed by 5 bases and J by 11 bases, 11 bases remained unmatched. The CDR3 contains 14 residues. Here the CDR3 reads CASSPGTVREKLFF. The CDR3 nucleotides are TGTGCCAGCAGCCCCGGGACAGTGAGAGAGAAACTGTTTTTT. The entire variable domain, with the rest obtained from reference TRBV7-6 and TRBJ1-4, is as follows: GAGVSQSPRYKVTKRGQDVALRCDPISGHVSLYWYRQALGQGPEFLTYFNYEAQQDKSGLPNDRFSAERPEGSISTLTIQRTEQRDSAMYRCASSPGTVREKLFFGSGTQLSVL.

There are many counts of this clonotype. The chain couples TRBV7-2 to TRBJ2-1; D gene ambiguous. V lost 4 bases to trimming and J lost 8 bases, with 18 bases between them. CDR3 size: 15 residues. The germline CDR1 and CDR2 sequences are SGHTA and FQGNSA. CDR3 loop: CASSSPTTGRDEQFF. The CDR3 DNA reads TGTGCCAGCAGCTCCCCCACCACCGGACGGGATGAGCAGTTCTTC.

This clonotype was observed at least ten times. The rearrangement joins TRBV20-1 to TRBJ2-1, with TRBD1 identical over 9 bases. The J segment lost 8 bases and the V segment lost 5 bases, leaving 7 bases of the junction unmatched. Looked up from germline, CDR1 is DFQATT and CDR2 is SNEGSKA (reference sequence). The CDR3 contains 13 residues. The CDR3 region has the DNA TGCAGTGCTCGATGGGACAGGGTCGATGAGCAGTTCTTC. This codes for CSARWDRVDEQFF.

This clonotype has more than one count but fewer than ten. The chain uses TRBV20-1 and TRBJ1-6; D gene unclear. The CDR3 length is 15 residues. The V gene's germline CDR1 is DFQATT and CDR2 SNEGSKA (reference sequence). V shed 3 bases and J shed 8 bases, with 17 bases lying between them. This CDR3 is CSARKLASADSPLHF. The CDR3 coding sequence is TGCAGTGCTAGGAAGCTAGCGTCGGCGGATTCACCCCTCCACTTT.

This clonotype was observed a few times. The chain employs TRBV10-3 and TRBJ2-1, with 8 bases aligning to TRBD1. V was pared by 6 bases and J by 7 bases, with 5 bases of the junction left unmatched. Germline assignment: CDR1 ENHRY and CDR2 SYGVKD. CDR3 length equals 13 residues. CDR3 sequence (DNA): TGTGCCATCAGCGCGGACAGGGATAATGAGCAGTTCTTC. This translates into CAISADRDNEQFF.

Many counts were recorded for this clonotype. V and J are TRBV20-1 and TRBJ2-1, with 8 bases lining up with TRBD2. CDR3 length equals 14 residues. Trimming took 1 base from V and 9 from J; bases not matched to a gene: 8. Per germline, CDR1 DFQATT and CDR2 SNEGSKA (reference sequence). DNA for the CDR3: TGCAGTGCTAGAGTGGGACTAGGCCTCAGTGAGCAGTTCTTC. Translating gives CSARVGLGLSEQFF.

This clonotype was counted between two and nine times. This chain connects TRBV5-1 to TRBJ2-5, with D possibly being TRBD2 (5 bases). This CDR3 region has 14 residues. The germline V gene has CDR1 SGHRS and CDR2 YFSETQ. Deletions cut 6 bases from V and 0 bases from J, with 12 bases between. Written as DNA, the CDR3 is TGCGCCAGCAACCTAAGCGGAGACCAAGAGACCCAGTACTTC. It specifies CASNLSGDQETQYF.

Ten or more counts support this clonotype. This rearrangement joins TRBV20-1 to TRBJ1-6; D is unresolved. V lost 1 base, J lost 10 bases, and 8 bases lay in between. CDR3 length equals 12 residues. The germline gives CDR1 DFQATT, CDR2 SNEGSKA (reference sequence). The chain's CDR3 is CSARGLGSPLHF. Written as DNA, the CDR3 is TGCAGTGCTAGAGGGCTAGGATCACCCCTCCACTTT.

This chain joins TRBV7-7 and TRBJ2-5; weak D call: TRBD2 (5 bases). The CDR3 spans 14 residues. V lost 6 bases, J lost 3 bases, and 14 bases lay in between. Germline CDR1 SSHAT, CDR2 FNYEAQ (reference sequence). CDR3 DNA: TGTGCCAGCAGTCCTTGGGAGTCCGAAGAGACCCAGTACTTC. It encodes CASSPWESEETQYF. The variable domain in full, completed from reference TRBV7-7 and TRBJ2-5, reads GAGVSQSPRYKVTKRGQDVTLRCDPISSHATLYWYQQALGQGPEFLTYFNYEAQPDKSGLPSDRFSAERPEGSISTLTIQRTEQRDSAMYRCASSPWESEETQYFGPGTRLLVL.

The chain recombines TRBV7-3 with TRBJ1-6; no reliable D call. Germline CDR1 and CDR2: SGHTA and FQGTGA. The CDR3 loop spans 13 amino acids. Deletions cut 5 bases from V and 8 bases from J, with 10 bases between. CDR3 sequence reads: CASSLYMDSPLHF. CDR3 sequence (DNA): TGTGCCAGCAGCCTATATATGGATTCACCCCTCCACTTT.

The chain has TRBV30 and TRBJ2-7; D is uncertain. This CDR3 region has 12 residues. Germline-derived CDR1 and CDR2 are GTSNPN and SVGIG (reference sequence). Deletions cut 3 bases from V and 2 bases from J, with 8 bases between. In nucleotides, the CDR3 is TGTGCCTGGAGCCTCGCCACCTACGAGCAGTACTTC. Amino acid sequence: CAWSLATYEQYF.

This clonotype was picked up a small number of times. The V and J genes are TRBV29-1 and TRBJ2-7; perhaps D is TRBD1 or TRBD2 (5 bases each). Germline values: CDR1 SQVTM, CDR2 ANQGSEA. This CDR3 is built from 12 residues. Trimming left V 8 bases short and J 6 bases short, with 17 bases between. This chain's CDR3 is CSIQGDAAEQYF. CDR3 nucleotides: TGCAGCATACAAGGGGACGCGGCCGAGCAGTACTTC.

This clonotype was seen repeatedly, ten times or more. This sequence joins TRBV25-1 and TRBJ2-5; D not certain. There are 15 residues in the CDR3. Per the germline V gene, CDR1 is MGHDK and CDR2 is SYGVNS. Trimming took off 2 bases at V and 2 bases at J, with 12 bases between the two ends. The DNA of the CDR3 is TGTGCCAGCAGTGAAGTGGTCCAGGAGCAAGAGACCCAGTACTTC. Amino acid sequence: CASSEVVQEQETQYF.

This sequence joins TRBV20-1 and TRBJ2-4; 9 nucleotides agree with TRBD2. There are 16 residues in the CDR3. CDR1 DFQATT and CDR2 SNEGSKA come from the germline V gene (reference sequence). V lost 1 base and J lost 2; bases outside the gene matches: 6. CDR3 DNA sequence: TGCAGTGCTAGAGGAGATAGCGGGGGAACCAAAAACATTCAGTACTTC. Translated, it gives CSARGDSGGTKNIQYF.